A selection of T cell receptor beta chains follows, all from one sample in a study of T-cell reconstitution after alpha-beta-depleted transplantation in children. TCRdb re-derived calls from the PCR reads in MiXCR, one entry per CDR3 protein. The table shows about 24,000 distinct CDR3 sequences, with roughly a tenth occurring only once. The sample consisted of PBMCs from the stem cell graft donor, taken from the stem cell graft. The receptor source for this set is a human donor who donated a stem cell graft to a child with chronic granulomatous disease. The CDR3 runs from the conserved cysteine through the conserved F or W. The D gene is left open where the match is weak. Where a row states a size, it is once, few, many or the class of an expanded clone; other rows omit it.

clone size	V gene	J gene	D gene	CDR3 DNA	CDR3 protein
many	TRBV6-5	TRBJ1-2	NA	TGTGCCAGCAGTTCCCTGACAGCAGTCTATGGCTACACCTTC	CASSSLTAVYGYTF
many	TRBV20-1	TRBJ1-5	NA	TGCAGTGCCTCCCCCGCTATTAATCAGCCCCAGCATTTT	CSASPAINQPQHF
NA	TRBV20-1	TRBJ1-3	NA	TGCAGTGCTAGAATAGGCGACACCATATATTTT	CSARIGDTIYF
NA	TRBV6-1	TRBJ2-3	NA	TGTGCCAGCAGTAATACCGGGCCCCTAGATACGCAGTATTTT	CASSNTGPLDTQYF
few	TRBV7-9	TRBJ2-7	NA	TGTGCCAGCAGCACAGACCCATCCCTGTTTTCCTACGAGCAGTACTTC	CASSTDPSLFSYEQYF
many	TRBV20-1	TRBJ2-7	NA	TGCAGTGCTAGACCCAGGAGCTCCTACGAGCAGTACTTC	CSARPRSSYEQYF
many	TRBV7-9	TRBJ1-1	NA	TGTGCCAGCAGCTCCTTTGGGGAGAGCACTGAAGCTTTCTTT	CASSSFGESTEAFF
many	TRBV7-2	TRBJ2-6	NA	TGTGCCAGCAGCTTAGCGGGGTACTCTGGGGCCAACGTCCTGACTTTC	CASSLAGYSGANVLTF
many	TRBV14	TRBJ2-7	TRBD2	TGTGCCAGCAGCCAGCCGGGACTAGCCTACGAGCAGTACTTC	CASSQPGLAYEQYF
few	TRBV14	TRBJ2-1	TRBD1	TGTGCCAGCAGCCAAGCTGGGACAGTACTACTCAATGAGCAGTTCTTC	CASSQAGTVLLNEQFF
many	TRBV18	TRBJ2-6	TRBD2	TGTGCCAGCTCACCAGGTCAGCTAGCGGGAGCAGGGGCCAACGTCCTGACTTTC	CASSPGQLAGAGANVLTF
many	TRBV6-5	TRBJ2-3	NA	TGTGCCAGCAGCTCGGACGGCACTAGCACAGATACGCAGTATTTT	CASSSDGTSTDTQYF
many	TRBV18	TRBJ2-7	NA	TGTGCCAGCTCACTTGGACACCTGGAGGAGCAGTACTTC	CASSLGHLEEQYF
once	TRBV20-1	TRBJ2-7	TRBD2	TGCAGTGCTAGTAGGGCGGGAGGGCCCAACGAGCAGTACTTC	CSASRAGGPNEQYF
many	TRBV5-4	TRBJ2-1	NA	TGTGCCAGCAGCTTGTCTCGGGGGGCAGGGTACAATGAGCAGTTCTTC	CASSLSRGAGYNEQFF
many	TRBV5-1	TRBJ2-3	TRBD1	TGCGCCAGCACCCCCGGGACAGGGGTTCTAAATACGCAGTATTTT	CASTPGTGVLNTQYF
many	TRBV7-9	TRBJ1-1	TRBD1	TGTGCCAGCAGCCCGCCGGACAGGGCCCACACTGAAGCTTTCTTT	CASSPPDRAHTEAFF
once	TRBV4-3	TRBJ1-3	NA	TGCGCCAGCAGCCAAGAGTCTCACTCTGGAAACACCATATATTTT	CASSQESHSGNTIYF
many	TRBV5-8	TRBJ2-7	NA	TGTGCCAGCAGCTTGGCCGGCAGGATCTACGAGCAGTACTTC	CASSLAGRIYEQYF
few	TRBV4-1	TRBJ1-2	NA	TGCGCCAGCAGCCACCCTACAGTTAACTATGGCTACACCTTC	CASSHPTVNYGYTF
many	TRBV3-1	TRBJ2-5	TRBD1	TGTGCCAGCAGCCAAGATCCCTGGACAGGGTGGTTGCAAGAGACCCAGTACTTC	CASSQDPWTGWLQETQYF
many	TRBV20-1	TRBJ2-1	NA	TGCAGTGCTAAACCGGCGAGGAGCTCCTACAATGAGCAGTTCTTC	CSAKPARSSYNEQFF
many	TRBV7-8	TRBJ1-5	NA	TGTGCCAGCAGCTTAGAGCAGAAAGCTTATAGCAATCAGCCCCAGCATTTT	CASSLEQKAYSNQPQHF
few	TRBV9	TRBJ1-2	NA	TGTGCCAGCGCACGGACGGACAGACACTATGGCTACACCTTC	CASARTDRHYGYTF
NA	TRBV29-1	TRBJ2-1	TRBD2	TGCAGCGTTGGTGGCGGGAGCTCCTACAATGAGCAGTTCTTC	CSVGGGSSYNEQFF
many	TRBV7-9	TRBJ1-1	NA	TGTGCCAGCAGCTTAGTAGAGAGTACCCCAGCTTTCTTT	CASSLVESTPAFF
NA	TRBV20-1	TRBJ2-3	TRBD2	TGCAGCCAGACTAGCGGGGGAGATAGCACAGATACGCAGTATTTT	CSQTSGGDSTDTQYF
many	TRBV5-1	TRBJ2-1	TRBD1	TGCGCCAGCAGCCTGACAGGGGTCTCCTACAATGAGCAGTTCTTC	CASSLTGVSYNEQFF
many	TRBV5-5	TRBJ1-5	TRBD1	TGTGCCAGCAGCTTGACCAGGGGGCTCAGAAATCAGCCCCAGCATTTT	CASSLTRGLRNQPQHF
many	TRBV5-1	TRBJ2-1	TRBD2	TGCGCCAGCAGCGAGACTAGCCTACGGATTTTTGAGCAGTTCTTC	CASSETSLRIFEQFF
NA	TRBV5-1	TRBJ2-3	NA	TGCGCCAGCAGCTTCGCCCAGACCACAGATACGCAGTATTTT	CASSFAQTTDTQYF
NA	TRBV5-1	TRBJ1-1	NA	TGCGCCAGCAGCTTCGAAGGGGAGTCTGAAGCTTTCTTT	CASSFEGESEAFF
many	TRBV27	TRBJ1-6	NA	TGTGCCAGCAGAGAAGTTCCAGGGAGGAAGAATTCACCCCTCCACTTT	CASREVPGRKNSPLHF
many	TRBV9	TRBJ2-7	NA	TGTGCCAGCAGCGTAGATTTAGGTGACGAGCAGTACTTC	CASSVDLGDEQYF
medium-sized	TRBV5-1	TRBJ2-7	NA	TGCGCCAGCAGCCCGAAGGCCTCGTGGGGGAACGAGCAGTACTTC	CASSPKASWGNEQYF
NA	TRBV18	TRBJ2-1	TRBD1	TGTGCCAGCTCGCCCGGGACAGGGGTAAACTACAATGAGCAGTTCTTC	CASSPGTGVNYNEQFF
NA	TRBV7-6	TRBJ2-5	TRBD1	TGTGCCAGCAGCTTACTAGACAGGGGGCAAGAGACCCAGTACTTC	CASSLLDRGQETQYF
many	TRBV11-2	TRBJ2-3	TRBD2	TGTGCCAGCAGCTTAGAGGCCCTTAGACTAGCCGAGGGGACAGATACGCAGTATTTT	CASSLEALRLAEGTDTQYF
many	TRBV2	TRBJ2-4	NA	TGTGCCAGCAGTGATCCTCTCAGGAAAAACATTCAGTACTTC	CASSDPLRKNIQYF
NA	TRBV20-1	TRBJ2-3	TRBD1	TGCAGTGCTAGAGAAGGACAGGGAACAGATACGCAGTATTTT	CSAREGQGTDTQYF
NA	TRBV24-1	TRBJ2-1	TRBD2	TGTGCCACCAGTGACTTGGGACTAGCGGGTGACTACAATGAGCAGTTCTTC	CATSDLGLAGDYNEQFF
many	TRBV7-9	TRBJ2-1	TRBD2	TGTGCCAGCAGCCCCTTGGAGCGGGGGGAAAACAATGAGCAGTTCTTC	CASSPLERGENNEQFF
many	TRBV5-1	TRBJ1-1	NA	TGCGCCAGCAGCCCGGGGTTGAACACTGAAGCTTTCTTT	CASSPGLNTEAFF
many	TRBV9	TRBJ2-1	TRBD2	TGTGCCAGCAGCGTGGGACTAGCGGGACCTTCTCACGAGCAGTTCTTC	CASSVGLAGPSHEQFF
many	TRBV7-2	TRBJ2-3	NA	NA	CASSPGTSGTSVRDTDTQYF
many	TRBV7-2	TRBJ2-1	TRBD2	TGTGCCAGCAGCCCGATATCTAGCGGGAGGTCCTACAATGAGCAGTTCTTC	CASSPISSGRSYNEQFF
medium-sized	TRBV29-1	TRBJ2-2	NA	TGCAGCGTTGGTATAGGGCCTGGCACCGGGGAGCTGTTTTTT	CSVGIGPGTGELFF
many	TRBV24-1	TRBJ2-7	NA	TGTGCCACCAGTGACAACCTCGTCTACGAGCAGTACTTC	CATSDNLVYEQYF
many	TRBV5-1	TRBJ1-2	TRBD1	TGCGCCAGCAGCTTGGCTGGGACAGGGGGGTATGGCTACACCTTC	CASSLAGTGGYGYTF
many	TRBV29-1	TRBJ1-2	NA	TGCAGCGTTTACCCAGGGTCTAGATATGGCTACACCTTC	CSVYPGSRYGYTF
many	TRBV4-3	TRBJ2-7	NA	TGCGCCAGCAGCCAAGAAACAGGCCTCTCCTACGAGCAGTACTTC	CASSQETGLSYEQYF
many	TRBV14	TRBJ2-7	NA	TGTGCCAGCAGCGGAAAGCCCGGCTCCTGGGAGCAGTACTTC	CASSGKPGSWEQYF
many	TRBV20-1	TRBJ2-7	TRBD2	TGCAGTGCTAGCGGTAGGCTAGCGGGGGCCTACGAGCAGTACTTC	CSASGRLAGAYEQYF